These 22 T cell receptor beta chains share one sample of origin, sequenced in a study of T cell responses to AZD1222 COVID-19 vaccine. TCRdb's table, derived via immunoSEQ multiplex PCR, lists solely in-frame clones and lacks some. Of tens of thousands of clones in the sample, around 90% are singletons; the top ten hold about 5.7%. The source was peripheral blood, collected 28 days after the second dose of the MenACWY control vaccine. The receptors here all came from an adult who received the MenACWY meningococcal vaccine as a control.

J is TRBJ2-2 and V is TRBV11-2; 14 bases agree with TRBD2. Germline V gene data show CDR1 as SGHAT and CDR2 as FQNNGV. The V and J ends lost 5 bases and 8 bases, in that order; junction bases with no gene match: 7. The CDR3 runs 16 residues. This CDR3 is CASSATGLAGAGELFF. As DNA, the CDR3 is TGTGCCAGCAGCGCAACGGGACTAGCGGGAGCGGGGGAGCTGTTTTTT.

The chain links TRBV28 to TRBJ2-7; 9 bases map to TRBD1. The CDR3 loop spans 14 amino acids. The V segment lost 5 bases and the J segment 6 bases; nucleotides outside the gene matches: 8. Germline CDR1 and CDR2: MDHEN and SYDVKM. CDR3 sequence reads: CASSRPGQGTEQYF. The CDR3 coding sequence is TGTGCCAGCAGTCGTCCGGGACAGGGTACCGAGCAGTACTTC.

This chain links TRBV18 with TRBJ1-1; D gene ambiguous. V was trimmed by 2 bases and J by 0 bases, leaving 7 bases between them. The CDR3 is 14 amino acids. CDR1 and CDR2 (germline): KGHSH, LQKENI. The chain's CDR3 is CASSPTIMNTEAFF. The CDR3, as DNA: TGTGCCAGCTCACCAACAATCATGAACACTGAAGCTTTCTTT. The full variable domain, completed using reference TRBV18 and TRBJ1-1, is NAGVMQNPRHLVRRRGQEARLRCSPMKGHSHVYWYRQLPEEGLKFMVYLQKENIIDESGMPKERFSAEFPKEGPSILRIQQVVRGDSAAYFCASSPTIMNTEAFFGQGTRLTVV.

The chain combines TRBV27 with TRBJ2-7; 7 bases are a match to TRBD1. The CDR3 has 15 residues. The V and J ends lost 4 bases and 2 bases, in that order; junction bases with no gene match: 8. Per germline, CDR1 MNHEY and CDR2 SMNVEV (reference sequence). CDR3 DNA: TGTGCCAGCAGTTCGGCCTCAGGGGGACCCTACGAGCAGTACTTC. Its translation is CASSSASGGPYEQYF.

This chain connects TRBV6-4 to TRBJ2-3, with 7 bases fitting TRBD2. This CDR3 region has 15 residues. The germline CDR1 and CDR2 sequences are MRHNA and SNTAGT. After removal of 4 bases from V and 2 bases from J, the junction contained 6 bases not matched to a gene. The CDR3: CASSAKGGPTDTQYF. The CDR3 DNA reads TGTGCCAGCAGTGCCAAGGGAGGGCCCACAGATACGCAGTATTTT.

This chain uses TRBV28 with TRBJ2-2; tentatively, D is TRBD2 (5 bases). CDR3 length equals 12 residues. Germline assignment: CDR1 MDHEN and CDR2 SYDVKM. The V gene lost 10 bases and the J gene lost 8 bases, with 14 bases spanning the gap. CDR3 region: CAITGLVGELFF. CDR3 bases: TGTGCCATCACCGGACTGGTAGGGGAGCTGTTTTTT.

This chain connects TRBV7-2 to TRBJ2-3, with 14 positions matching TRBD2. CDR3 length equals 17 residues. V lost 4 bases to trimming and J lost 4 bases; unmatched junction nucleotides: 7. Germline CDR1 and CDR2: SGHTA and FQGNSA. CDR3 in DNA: TGTGCCAGCAGCTCACGACCGGGACTAGCGGGAGCAGATACGCAGTATTTT. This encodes CASSSRPGLAGADTQYF.

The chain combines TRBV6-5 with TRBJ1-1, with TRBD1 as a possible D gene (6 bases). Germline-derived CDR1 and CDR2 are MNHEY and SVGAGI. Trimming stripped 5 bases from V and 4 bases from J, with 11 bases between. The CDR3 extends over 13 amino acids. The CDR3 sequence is CASSRGGGTEAFF. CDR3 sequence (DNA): TGTGCCAGCAGTCGTGGAGGGGGCACTGAAGCTTTCTTT.

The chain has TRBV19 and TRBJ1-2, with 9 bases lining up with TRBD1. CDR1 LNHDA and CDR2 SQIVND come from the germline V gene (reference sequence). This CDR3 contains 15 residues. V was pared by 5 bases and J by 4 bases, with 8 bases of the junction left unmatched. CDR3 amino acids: CASSPGTGPSYGYTF. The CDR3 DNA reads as TGTGCCAGTAGTCCGGGGACAGGGCCCAGCTATGGCTACACCTTC.

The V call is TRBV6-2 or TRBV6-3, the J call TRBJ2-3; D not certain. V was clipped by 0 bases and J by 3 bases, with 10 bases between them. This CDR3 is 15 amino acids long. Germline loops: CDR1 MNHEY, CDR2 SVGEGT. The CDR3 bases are TGTGCCAGCAGTTACTCGAGCGCTGAGACAGATACGCAGTATTTT. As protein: CASSYSSAETDTQYF.

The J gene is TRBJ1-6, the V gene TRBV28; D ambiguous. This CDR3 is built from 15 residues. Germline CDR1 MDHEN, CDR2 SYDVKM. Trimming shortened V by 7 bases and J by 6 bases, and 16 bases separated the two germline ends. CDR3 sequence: CASTIGVTPNSPLHF. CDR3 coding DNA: TGTGCCAGCACCATCGGGGTGACACCTAATTCACCCCTCCACTTT.

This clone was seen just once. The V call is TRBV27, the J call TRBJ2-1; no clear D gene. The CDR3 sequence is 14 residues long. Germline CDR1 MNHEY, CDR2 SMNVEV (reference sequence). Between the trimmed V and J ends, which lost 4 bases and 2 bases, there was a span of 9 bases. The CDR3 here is CASSYQAPYNEQFF. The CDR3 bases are TGTGCCAGCAGTTATCAGGCGCCCTACAATGAGCAGTTCTTC.

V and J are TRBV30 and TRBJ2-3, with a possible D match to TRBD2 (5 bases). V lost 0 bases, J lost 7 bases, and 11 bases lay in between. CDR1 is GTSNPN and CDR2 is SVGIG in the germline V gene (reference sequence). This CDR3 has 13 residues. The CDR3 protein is CAWSVSPSNTQYF. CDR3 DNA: TGTGCCTGGAGTGTCAGTCCTAGCAATACGCAGTATTTT.

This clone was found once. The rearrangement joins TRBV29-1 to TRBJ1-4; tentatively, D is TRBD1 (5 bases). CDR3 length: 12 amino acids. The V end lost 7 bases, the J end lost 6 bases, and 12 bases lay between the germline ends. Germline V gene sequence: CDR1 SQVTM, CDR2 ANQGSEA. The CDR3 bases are TGCAGCGCCAGGGAGGTGGATGAAAAACTGTTTTTT. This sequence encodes CSAREVDEKLFF.

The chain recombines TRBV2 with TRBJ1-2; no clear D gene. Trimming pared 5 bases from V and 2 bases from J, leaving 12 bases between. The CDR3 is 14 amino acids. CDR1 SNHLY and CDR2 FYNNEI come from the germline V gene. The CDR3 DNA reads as TGTGCCAGCAGTCCCGGGGTCCAGAACTATGGCTACACCTTC. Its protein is CASSPGVQNYGYTF.

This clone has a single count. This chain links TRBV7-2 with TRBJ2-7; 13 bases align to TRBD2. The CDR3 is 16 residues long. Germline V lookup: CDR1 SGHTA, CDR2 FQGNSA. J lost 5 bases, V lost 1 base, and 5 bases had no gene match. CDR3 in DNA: TGTGCCAGCAGCTTAGAACTAGCGGGAGGGCCACACGAGCAGTACTTC. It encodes CASSLELAGGPHEQYF.

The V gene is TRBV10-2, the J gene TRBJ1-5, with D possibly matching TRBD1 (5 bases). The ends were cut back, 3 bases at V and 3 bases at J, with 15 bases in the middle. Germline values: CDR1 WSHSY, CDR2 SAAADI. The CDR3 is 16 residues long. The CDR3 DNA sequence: TGCGCCAGCAGTGACGGAGTTGGGGGGATCAATCAGCCCCAGCATTTT. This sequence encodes CASSDGVGGINQPQHF.

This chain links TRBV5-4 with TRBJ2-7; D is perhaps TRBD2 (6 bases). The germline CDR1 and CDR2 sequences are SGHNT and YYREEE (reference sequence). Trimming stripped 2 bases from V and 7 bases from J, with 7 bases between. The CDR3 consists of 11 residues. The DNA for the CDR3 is TGTGCCAGCAGCTTTGCGGGGGAGCAGTACTTC. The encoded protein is CASSFAGEQYF. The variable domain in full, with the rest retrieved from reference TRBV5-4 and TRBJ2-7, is ETGVTQSPTHLIKTRGQQVTLRCSSQSGHNTVSWYQQALGQGPQFIFQYYREEENGRGNFPPRFSGLQFPNYSSELNVNALELDDSALYLCASSFAGEQYFGPGTRLTVT.

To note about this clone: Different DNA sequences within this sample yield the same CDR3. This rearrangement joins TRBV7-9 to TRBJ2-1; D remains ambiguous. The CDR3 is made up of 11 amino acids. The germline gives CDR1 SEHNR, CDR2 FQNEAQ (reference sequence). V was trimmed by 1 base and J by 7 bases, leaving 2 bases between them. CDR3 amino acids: CASSLGNEQFF. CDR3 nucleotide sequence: TGTGCCAGCAGCTTAGGTAATGAGCAGTTCTTC.

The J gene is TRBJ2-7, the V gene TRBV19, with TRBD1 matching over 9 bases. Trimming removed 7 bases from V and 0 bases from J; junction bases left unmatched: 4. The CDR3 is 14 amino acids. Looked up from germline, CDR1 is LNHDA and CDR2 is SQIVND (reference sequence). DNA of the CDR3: TGTGCCAGTAAGGGGACAGGGTACTCCTACGAGCAGTACTTC. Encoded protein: CASKGTGYSYEQYF.

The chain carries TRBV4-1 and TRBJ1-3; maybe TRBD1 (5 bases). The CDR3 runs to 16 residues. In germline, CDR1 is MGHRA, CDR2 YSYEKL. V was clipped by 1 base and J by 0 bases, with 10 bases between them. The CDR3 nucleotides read TGCGCCAGCAGCCAAGGGCCGGACATCTCTGGAAACACCATATATTTT. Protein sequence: CASSQGPDISGNTIYF.

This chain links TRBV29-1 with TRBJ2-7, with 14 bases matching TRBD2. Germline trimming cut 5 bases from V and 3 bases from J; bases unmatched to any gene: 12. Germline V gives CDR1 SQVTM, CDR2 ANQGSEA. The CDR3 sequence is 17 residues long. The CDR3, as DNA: TGCAGCGTTTTCGTGTGGGGGGGACTAGCGGGAGTCTACGAGCAGTACTTC. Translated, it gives CSVFVWGGLAGVYEQYF.